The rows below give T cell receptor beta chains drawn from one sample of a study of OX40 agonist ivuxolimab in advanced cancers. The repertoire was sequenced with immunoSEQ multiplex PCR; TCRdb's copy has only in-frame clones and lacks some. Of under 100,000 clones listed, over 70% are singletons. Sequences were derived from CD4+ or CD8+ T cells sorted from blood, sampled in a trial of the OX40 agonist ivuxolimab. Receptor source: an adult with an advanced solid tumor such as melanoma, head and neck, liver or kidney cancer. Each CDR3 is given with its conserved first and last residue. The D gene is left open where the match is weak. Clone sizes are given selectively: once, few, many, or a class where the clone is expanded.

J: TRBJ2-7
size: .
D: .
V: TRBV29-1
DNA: TGCAGCGTTGCTACGTTCCCCTCCTACGAGCAGTACTTC
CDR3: CSVATFPSYEQYF

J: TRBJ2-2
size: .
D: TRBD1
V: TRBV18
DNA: TGTGCCAGCTCACCAGACAGGGACCCCGGGGAGCTGTTTTTT
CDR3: CASSPDRDPGELFF

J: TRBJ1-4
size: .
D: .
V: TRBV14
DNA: TGTGCCAGCAGCCCATCAAATGGGGACGTAAAACTGTTTTTT
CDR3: CASSPSNGDVKLFF

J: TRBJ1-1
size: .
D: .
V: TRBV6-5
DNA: TGTGCCAGCAGTTACGGGGGAGTCGACACTGAAGCTTTCTTT
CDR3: CASSYGGVDTEAFF

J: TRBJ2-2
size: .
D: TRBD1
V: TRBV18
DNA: TGTGCCAGCTCACCGCGGACAGGGGATGCCGGGGAGCTGTTTTTT
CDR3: CASSPRTGDAGELFF

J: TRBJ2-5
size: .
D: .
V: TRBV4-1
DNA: TGCGCCAGCAGCCAATCCTATAGCGGAGGGGAGACCCAGTACTTC
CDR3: CASSQSYSGGETQYF

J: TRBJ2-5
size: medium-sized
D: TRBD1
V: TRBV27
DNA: TGTGCCAGCAGTCACCGGGACAGCTTACAAGAGACCCAGTACTTC
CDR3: CASSHRDSLQETQYF

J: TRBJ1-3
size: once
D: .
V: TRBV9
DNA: TGTGCCAGCAGCCCGACACAGTGGAGAGATGGAAACACCATATATTTT
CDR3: CASSPTQWRDGNTIYF

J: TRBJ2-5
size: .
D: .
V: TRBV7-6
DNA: TGTGCCAGCAGCCCGGGGACCGTTCAAGAGACCCAGTACTTC
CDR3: CASSPGTVQETQYF

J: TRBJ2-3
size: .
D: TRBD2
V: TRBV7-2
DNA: TGTGCCAGCAGCTTAAATTATGGGGGGGAGAATACGCAGTATTTT
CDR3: CASSLNYGGENTQYF

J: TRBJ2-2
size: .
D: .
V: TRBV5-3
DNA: TGTGCCAGAAGCTCCCCCGAGCCCCGAGGGACCGGGGAGCTGTTTTTT
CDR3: CARSSPEPRGTGELFF

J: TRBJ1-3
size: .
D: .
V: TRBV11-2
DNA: TGTGCCAGCAGCTTCATGAGCTCTGGAAACACCATATATTTT
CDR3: CASSFMSSGNTIYF

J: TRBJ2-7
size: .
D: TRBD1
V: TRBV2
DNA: TGTGCCAGCAGCGCTGGGGTGGGACAGGTGAGCGAGCAGTACTTC
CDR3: CASSAGVGQVSEQYF

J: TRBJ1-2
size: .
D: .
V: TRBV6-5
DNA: TGTGCCAGCAGTTACTTCAAAATCCGGGGGTTCTATGGCTACACCTTC
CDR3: CASSYFKIRGFYGYTF

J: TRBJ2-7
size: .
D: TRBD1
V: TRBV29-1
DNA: TGCAGCGCCCGACAGGGGAACTACGAGCAGTACTTC
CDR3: CSARQGNYEQYF

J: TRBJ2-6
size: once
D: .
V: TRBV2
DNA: TGTGCCAGCAGTCCTCAGGGGTTTGGGGCCAACGTCCTGACTTTC
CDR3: CASSPQGFGANVLTF

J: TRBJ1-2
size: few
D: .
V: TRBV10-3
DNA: TGTGCCATCAGTGGGATGAACTATGGCTACACCTTC
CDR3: CAISGMNYGYTF

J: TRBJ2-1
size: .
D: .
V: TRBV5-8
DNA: TGTGCCAGCAGCTTGGACCCCACCATACCGGGGAATGAGCAGTTCTTC
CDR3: CASSLDPTIPGNEQFF

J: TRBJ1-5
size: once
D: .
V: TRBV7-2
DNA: TGTGCCAGCACCCTGGGTTCGGGGCAGCCCCAGCATTTT
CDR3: CASTLGSGQPQHF

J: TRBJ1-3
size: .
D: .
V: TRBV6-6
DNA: TGTGCCAGCAGTTACCTTGGTCTCTCTGGAAACACCATATATTTT
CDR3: CASSYLGLSGNTIYF

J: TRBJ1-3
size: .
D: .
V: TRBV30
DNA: TGTGCCTGGCGGCGGGGGCAGTTTTTTTCTGGAAACACCATATATTTT
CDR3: CAWRRGQFFSGNTIYF

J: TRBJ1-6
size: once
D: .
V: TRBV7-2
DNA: TGTGCCAGCAGCCTACAGAATTCACCCCTCCACTTT
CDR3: CASSLQNSPLHF

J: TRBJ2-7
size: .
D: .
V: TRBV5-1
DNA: TGCGCCAGCAGCAGGGGGGACGGCTCCTACGAGCAGTACTTC
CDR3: CASSRGDGSYEQYF

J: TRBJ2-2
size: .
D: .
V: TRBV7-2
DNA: TGTGCCAGCAGCTTAACAGGAGATTCGAACACCGGGGAGCTGTTTTTT
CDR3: CASSLTGDSNTGELFF

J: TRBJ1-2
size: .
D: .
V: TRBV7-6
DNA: TGTGCCAGCAGCCCGCGGTACAGGGAGGACGGCTACACCTTC
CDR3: CASSPRYREDGYTF

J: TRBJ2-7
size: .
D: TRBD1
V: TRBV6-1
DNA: TGTGCCAGCAGTACCGGGACAGGGGGCGAGCAGTACTTC
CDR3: CASSTGTGGEQYF

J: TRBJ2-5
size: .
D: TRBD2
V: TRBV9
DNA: TGTGCCAGCAGCGAGGGACTAGCGGCACCCCAAGAGACCCAGTACTTC
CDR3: CASSEGLAAPQETQYF

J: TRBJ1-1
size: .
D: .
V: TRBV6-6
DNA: TGTGCCAGCAGTTACATCCAGGCGATGAACACTGAAGCTTTCTTT
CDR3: CASSYIQAMNTEAFF

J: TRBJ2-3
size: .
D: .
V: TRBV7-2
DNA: TGTGCCAGCAGCTCCAGGAAGGGAGATACGCAGTATTTT
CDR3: CASSSRKGDTQYF

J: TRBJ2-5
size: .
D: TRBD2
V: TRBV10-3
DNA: TGTGCCATCGCAGCGGCTAGCGGGAGCGAGACCCAGTACTTC
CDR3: CAIAAASGSETQYF

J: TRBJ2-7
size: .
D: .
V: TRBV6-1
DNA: TGTGCCAGCAGTGAAGCCTCGAGAGGCGAGCAGTACTTC
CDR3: CASSEASRGEQYF

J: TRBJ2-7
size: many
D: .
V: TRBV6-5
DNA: TGTGCCAGCAGTGGGACGCAAGTCTCCTACGAGCAGTACTTC
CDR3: CASSGTQVSYEQYF

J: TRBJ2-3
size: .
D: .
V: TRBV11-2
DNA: TGTGCCAGCAGCTTAGGCTCTCGGGATACGCAGTATTTT
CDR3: CASSLGSRDTQYF

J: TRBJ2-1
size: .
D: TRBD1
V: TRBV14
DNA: TGTGCCAGCAGCCCTAAGGGGGCTAGCTTGTTCTTC
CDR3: CASSPKGASLFF

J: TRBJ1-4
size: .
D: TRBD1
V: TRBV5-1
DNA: TGCGCCAGCAGCCTGCCTCAGGGGGCGGATGAAAAACTGTTTTTT
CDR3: CASSLPQGADEKLFF

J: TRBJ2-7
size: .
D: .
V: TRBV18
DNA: TGTGCCAGCTCCCGAGAGATCTACGAGCAGTACTTC
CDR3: CASSREIYEQYF

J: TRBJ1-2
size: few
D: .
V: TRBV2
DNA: TGTGCCACCGCGAGGGACGTTAACTATGGCTACACCTTC
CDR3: CATARDVNYGYTF

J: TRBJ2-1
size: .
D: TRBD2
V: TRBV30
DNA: TGTGCCTGGAGTGGCCTAGCGGGCAGACAGTTCTTC
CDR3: CAWSGLAGRQFF

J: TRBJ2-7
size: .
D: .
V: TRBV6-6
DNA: TGTGCCAGCAAACGACAGCGCGGCTCCTACGAGCAGTACTTC
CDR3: CASKRQRGSYEQYF

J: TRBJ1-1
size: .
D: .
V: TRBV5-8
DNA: TGTGCCAGCAGCTTGACGAGCATGAACACTGAAGCTTTCTTT
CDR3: CASSLTSMNTEAFF

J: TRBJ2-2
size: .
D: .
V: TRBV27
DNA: TGTGCCAGCAGTCCTCAAAACACCGGGGAGCTGTTTTTT
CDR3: CASSPQNTGELFF

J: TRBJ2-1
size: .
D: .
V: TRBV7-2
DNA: TGTGCCAGCAGGCAAGCGGAGAGCTCCTACAATGAGCAGTTCTTC
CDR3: CASRQAESSYNEQFF

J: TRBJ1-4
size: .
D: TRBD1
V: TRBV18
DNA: TGTGCCAGCTCACCACAGGGGGCGGAAAAACTGTTTTTT
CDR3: CASSPQGAEKLFF

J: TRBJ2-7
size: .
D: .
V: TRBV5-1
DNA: TGCGCCAGCAGCTTAGTGGGTTCCTACGAGCAGTACTTC
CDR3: CASSLVGSYEQYF

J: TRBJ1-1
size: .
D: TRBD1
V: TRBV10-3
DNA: TGTGCCATCAGTGGAGGGACAGGGAATGGAGACACTGAAGCTTTCTTT
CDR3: CAISGGTGNGDTEAFF

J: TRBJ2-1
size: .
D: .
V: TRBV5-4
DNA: TGTGCCAGCAGCTTGGGTGGGCGCTACAATGAGCAGTTCTTC
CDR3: CASSLGGRYNEQFF

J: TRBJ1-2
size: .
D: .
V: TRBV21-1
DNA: TGTGCCAGCAGCCGCGGAAGCAAAAACCGGGACAAGGGAGTCTATGGCTACACCTTC
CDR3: CASSRGSKNRDKGVYGYTF

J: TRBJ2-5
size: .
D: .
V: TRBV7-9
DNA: TGTGCCAGCAGCCAGCCGGGACACTTTAGAATAGCCCAGTACTTC
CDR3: CASSQPGHFRIAQYF

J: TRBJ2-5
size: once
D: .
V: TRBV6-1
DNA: TGTGCCAGCAGTGGTTTTGGAGAGACCCAGTACTTC
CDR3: CASSGFGETQYF

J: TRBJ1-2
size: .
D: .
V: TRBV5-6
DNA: TGTGCCAGCAGCTTGGGGGAGTGGTATGGCTACACCTTC
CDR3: CASSLGEWYGYTF

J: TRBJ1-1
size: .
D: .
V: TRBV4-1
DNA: TGCGCCAGCAGCCCAGAGGGGGGCGCGGTACTGGCTGAAGCTTTCTTT
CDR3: CASSPEGGAVLAEAFF

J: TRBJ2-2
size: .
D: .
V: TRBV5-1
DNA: TGCGCCAGCAGCTTGGACACAGAGAGGGTGTTTTTT
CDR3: CASSLDTERVFF

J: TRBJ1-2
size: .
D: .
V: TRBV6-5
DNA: TGTGCCAGCAGTTACTCGAACGGGGTTGGCTACACCTTC
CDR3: CASSYSNGVGYTF

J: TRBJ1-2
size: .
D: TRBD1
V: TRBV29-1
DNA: TGCAGCGTTCAGACAGGGACAGGGTATGGCTACACCTTC
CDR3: CSVQTGTGYGYTF

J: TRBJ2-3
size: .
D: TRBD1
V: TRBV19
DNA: TGTGCCAGTAGTGCCGCCGGGACAGGGTTTACAGATACGCAGTATTTT
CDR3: CASSAAGTGFTDTQYF

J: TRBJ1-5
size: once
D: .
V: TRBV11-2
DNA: TGTGCCAGCAGCCCAGCCAGGGGTGGGCAGCCCCAGCATTTT
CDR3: CASSPARGGQPQHF

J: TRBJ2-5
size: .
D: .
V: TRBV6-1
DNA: TGTGCCAGCAGTGAGGGTACGGCTTACCAAGAGACCCAGTACTTC
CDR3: CASSEGTAYQETQYF

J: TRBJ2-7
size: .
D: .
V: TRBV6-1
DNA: TGTGCCAGCAGTTACCTGTACGAGCAGTACTTC
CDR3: CASSYLYEQYF

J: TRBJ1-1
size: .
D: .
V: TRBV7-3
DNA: TGTGCCAGCAGCCTTCAGTGGAACACTGAAGCTTTCTTT
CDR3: CASSLQWNTEAFF